This T cell receptor (beta chain) is drawn from a study of neurological immune-mediated disorders. Study-wide context: For the roughly 35 multiple sclerosis patients, the disease was relapsing-remitting in about 30 and secondary progressive in 3.

Synthesis of cDNA was carried out by template-switch 5'RACE. The reaction used 10-nucleotide random UMIs. TCRdb re-called the 5' RACE reads with MiXCR, one entry per CDR3 protein. This table holds about 55,000 distinct CDR3 sequences, around 3.8% found once. This clonotype was detected ten times or more. Germline CDR1 is SQVTM and CDR2 is ANQGSEA. The CDR3 is made up of 15 amino acids. Trimming cost V 5 bases and J 4 bases, with 20 bases left between them. Sequencing was performed on CD4+ T cells from blood. The TCR sequence derives from a woman aged 40 to 55 with multiple sclerosis. The V and J genes are TRBV29-1 and TRBJ1-2; D not resolved. The CDR3 DNA follows: TGCAGCGTTCGACTTCAGATCCCCGCTAGCTATGGCTACACCTTC. Translating it yields CSVRLQIPASYGYTF. Variable domain in full (rest from reference TRBV29-1 and TRBJ1-2): SAVISQKPSRDICQRGTSLTIQCQVDSQVTMMFWYRQQPGQSLTLIATANQGSEATYESGFVIDKFPISRPNLTFSTLTVSNMSPEDSSIYLCSVRLQIPASYGYTFGSGTRLTVV.